This TCR beta chain was profiled in a study of cytomegalovirus exposure and HLA in healthy donors. The CDR3 runs to 17 residues. Germline V gives CDR1 LNHDA, CDR2 SQIVND (reference sequence). Trimming took off 3 bases at V and 2 bases at J, with 18 bases between the two ends. Comment on this clone: Its antigen is still unknown.

Broader study findings: An analysis that came later showed most CMV-associated TCR beta chains appearing HLA-restricted. Later on, a genetic analysis was performed. It linked a missense variant in DCLRE1C with V- and J-gene trimming of TCR beta.

PCR used 60 Vbeta primers and 13 Jbeta primers. Clones were read by immunoSEQ multiplex PCR, and TCRdb kept only the in-frame ones, dropping some. This sample's clone table lists 75,000 to 90,000 clones. This TCR came from a woman in her sixties or seventies in good health and CMV-seronegative. The chain uses TRBV19 and TRBJ2-3, with a possible D match to TRBD1 (5 bases). The sample was PBMCs. Here the CDR3 reads CASSMHTGGPPTDTQYF. The DNA for the CDR3 is TGTGCCAGTAGTATGCATACAGGTGGTCCTCCCACAGATACGCAGTATTTT. The whole variable domain, remainder taken from reference TRBV19 and TRBJ2-3, is DGGITQSPKYLFRKEGQNVTLSCEQNLNHDAMYWYRQDPGQGLRLIYYSQIVNDFQKGDIAEGYSVSREKKESFPLTVTSAQKNPTAFYLCASSMHTGGPPTDTQYFGPGTRLTVL.